This T cell receptor beta chain derives from a study of cytomegalovirus exposure and HLA in healthy donors. The study, taken as a whole, reports: The TCR clusters that emerged in the first cohort tended, a later analysis found, to co-occur in the approximately 130 validation repertoires. Specificity of three CMV-associated chains for CMV antigens was verified in vitro. The study listed some 160 cytomegalovirus-associated TCR beta chains.

While the first cohort had over 650 subjects, the donors belonged to the separate validation cohort of roughly 130 subjects. The method was immunoSEQ multiplex PCR; TCRdb's version includes in-frame clones alone and lacks a portion of them. The sample contains approximately 260,000 clones, 80% to 90% of which appear only once. Comments on this clone: Antigen: not known.

The CDR3 has 15 residues. Germline V gives CDR1 GTSNPN, CDR2 SVGIG (reference sequence). V was cut by 1 base and J by 4 bases, with 16 bases left in between. The sample comprised PBMCs. The sequence was collected from a woman aged 18-29 years in good health and CMV-seronegative. The chain carries TRBV30 and TRBJ1-1; D is unclear. The chain's CDR3 is CAWSGFGRRGTEAFF. DNA of the CDR3: TGTGCCTGGAGTGGGTTCGGCCGACGGGGCACTGAAGCTTTCTTT.